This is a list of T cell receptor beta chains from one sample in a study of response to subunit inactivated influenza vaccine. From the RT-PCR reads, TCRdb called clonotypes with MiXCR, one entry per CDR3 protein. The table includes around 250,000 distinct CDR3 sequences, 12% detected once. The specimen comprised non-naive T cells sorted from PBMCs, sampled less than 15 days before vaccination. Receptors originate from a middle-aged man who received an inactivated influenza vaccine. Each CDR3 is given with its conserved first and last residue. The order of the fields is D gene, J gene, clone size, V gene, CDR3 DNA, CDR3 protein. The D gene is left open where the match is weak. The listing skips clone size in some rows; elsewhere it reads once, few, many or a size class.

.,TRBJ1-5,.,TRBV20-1,TGCAGTGCCCCTCAGGGACTTAGCGGTCAGCCCCAGCATTTT,CSAPQGLSGQPQHF
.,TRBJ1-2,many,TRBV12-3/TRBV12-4,TGTGCCAGCAGTTTGAGGGTGATGCATGGCTACACCTTC,CASSLRVMHGYTF
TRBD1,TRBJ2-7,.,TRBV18,TGTGCCAGCTCCCTCCAAGCAGGGGGAAAAAACGAGCAGTACTTC,CASSLQAGGKNEQYF
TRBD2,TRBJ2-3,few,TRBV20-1,TGCAGTGCTAGAGCGGGTTGGCTTAGCGGGGAGTCTAGCACAGATACGCAGTATTTT,CSARAGWLSGESSTDTQYF
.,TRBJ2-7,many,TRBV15,TGTGCCACCAGCAGACAGGGGTTTAACGAGCAGTACTTC,CATSRQGFNEQYF
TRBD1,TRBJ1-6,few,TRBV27,TGTGCCAGCACTAGGGGGACAGGAAGTAATTCACCCCTCCACTTT,CASTRGTGSNSPLHF
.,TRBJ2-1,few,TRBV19,TGTGCCAGTAGACTTAGCGGTAACCCTAACAATGAGCAGTTCTTC,CASRLSGNPNNEQFF
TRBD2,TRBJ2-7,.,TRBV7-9,TGTGCCAGCGGGGGGACTAGCGGGGGCTACGGGCAGTACTTT,CASGGTSGGYGQYF
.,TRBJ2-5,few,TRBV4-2,TGTGCCAGCAGCCAAGGTCATGACGGGGAGACCCAGTACTTC,CASSQGHDGETQYF
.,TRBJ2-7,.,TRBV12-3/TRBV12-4,TGTGCCAGCAGTCCTCCGGGCCCTTACGAGCAGTACTTC,CASSPPGPYEQYF
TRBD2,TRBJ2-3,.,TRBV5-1,TGCGCCAGCAGCTTGGCCGGGGCGGGGGTGGCAGATACGCAGTATTTT,CASSLAGAGVADTQYF
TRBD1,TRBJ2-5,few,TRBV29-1,TGCAGCGCTACCAAACAGGGGGCGCGAGAGACCCAGTACTTC,CSATKQGARETQYF
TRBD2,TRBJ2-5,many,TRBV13,TGTGCCAGCAGCTTCGGGACTAGAGAGGAGACCCAGTACTTC,CASSFGTREETQYF
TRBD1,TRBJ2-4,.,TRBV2,TGTGCCAGCAGTAGGACAGGGGGGCTCTTTAGAAACATTCAGTACTTC,CASSRTGGLFRNIQYF
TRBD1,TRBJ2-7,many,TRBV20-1,TGCAGTGCTACCCGACAGGGCCCCGAGCAGTACTTC,CSATRQGPEQYF
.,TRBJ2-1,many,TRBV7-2,TGTGCCAGTAAACTAGGGCCGAACAATGAGCAGTTCTTC,CASKLGPNNEQFF
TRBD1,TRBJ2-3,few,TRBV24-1,TGTGCCACCAGTGACACCGGCGACAGGGCTTATACAGATACGCAGTATTTT,CATSDTGDRAYTDTQYF
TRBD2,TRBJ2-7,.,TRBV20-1,TGCAGTCAAGGGCGTAGCGGGGGGGCCAACGAGCAGTACTTC,CSQGRSGGANEQYF
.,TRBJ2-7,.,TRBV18,TGTGCCAGCTCGCAGAAATCAGGGGGGAAGGTGCAGTACTTC,CASSQKSGGKVQYF
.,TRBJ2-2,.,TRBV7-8,TGTGCCAGCAGCCGGCGGAGGGTGGCTGCCGGGGAGCTGTTTTTT,CASSRRRVAAGELFF
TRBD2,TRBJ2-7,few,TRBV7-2,TGTGCCAGCAGCTTATCTAGCGGGGGATACGAGCAGTACTTC,CASSLSSGGYEQYF
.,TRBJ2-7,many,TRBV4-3,TGCGCCAGCAGCCAAGGCCTCCCTAGTCCGGCGGCCCAACCCTACGAGCAGTACTTC,CASSQGLPSPAAQPYEQYF